This T cell receptor beta chain is from a study of graft-versus-host responses after intestinal transplantation (dated by TCRdb to 2020 to 2023). About the investigation overall: Multivisceral, liver-intestinal, or isolated intestinal transplants were received by the recipients. All recipients received anti-thymocyte globulin induction followed by maintenance tacrolimus and steroids for around three years. Bulk TCR-beta CDR3 sequencing was used to track graft-versus-host and host-versus-graft alloreactive T cell clones in the graft, circulation and bone marrow after intestinal transplantation. To identify alloreactive clones, pre-transplant mixed lymphocyte reaction products were sequenced and then compared with unstimulated pre-transplant donor and recipient T cells. Of the 20 to 30 intestinal transplant recipients enrolled in the cohort, one of whom was a retransplant, a few patients without pretransplant specimens were excluded. A peak of at least 4% donor T cells among recipient peripheral blood mononuclear cells was the definition used for donor T cell macrochimerism. Rather than going through the commercial service, samples from a few later patients were sequenced in-house on an Illumina MiSeq and processed with MiXCR. The investigation overall reported the following: GvH clones were detected in recipient bone marrow, and some appeared earlier in ileal mucosa or blood, consistent with an intestinal mucosal origin. Early after transplant, declines in HvG clones were associated with peak levels of circulating GvH clones. Conclusions were limited by the relatively low number and heterogeneity of intestinal transplant patients. High GvH to HvG T cell clonal ratios were observed in the allografts of patients with donor T cell macrochimerism.

The CDR3 has 16 amino acids, counting the end cysteine and phenylalanine. The retained sequence is limited to the CDR3, 48 bases, with the frame set at the first base. Taken from the germline V gene, the CDR1 and CDR2 loops are SGHRS and YFSETQ. Unmatched junction bases come to 13, with V trimmed by 7 bases and J by 4 bases. Reading the label with the study, this specimen's time point is: cells obtained before transplantation from donor or recipient. CD3+CD4+ and CD3+CD8+ populations were FACS-sorted from unstimulated pre-transplant donor and recipient cells taken from spleen or lymph nodes. Concerning this clone: Its specific antigen is unknown. Base qualities are not recorded, but no much larger clone differs from it by a single base.

Libraries were made using the immunoSEQ multiplex PCR assay. For most patients, genomic DNA was isolated using the Qiagen DNeasy Blood and Tissue Kit and was shipped frozen to Adaptive Biotechnologies for TCR sequencing. For most patients, high-throughput TCR-beta CDR3 sequencing of genomic DNA was performed by Adaptive Biotechnologies. Regarding the original processing steps: Adaptive's ImmunoSEQ software supplied the TCR sequencing data for under 20 patients, while MiXCR and VDJtools were used to process three other patients. To correct CD4 versus CD8 sorting errors, any sequence found in both subsets at a frequency ratio below 5:1 was removed. CDR3 nucleotide sequences shared between donor and recipient were removed because the origin of such sequences could not be assigned. At least 2-fold expansion over unstimulated cells and a minimum CFSE-low frequency of 0.002% (template counts) or 0.001% (read counts) were required for clones to be classified as alloreactive. Mappable clones were those detected in sequenced pre-transplant spleen, lymph node, or MLR CFSE-low populations of the donor or recipient. The cumulative frequency of alloreactive clones was calculated as a percentage of all sequences, weighted by copy number. Here the immuneACCESS table is served through TCRdb, limited to in-frame sequences with V and J called. Missing clones are a known gap in these copies; in checked studies unresolved V genes cover under half, and the rest lacks a known reason. For V, J and clone size, that table is used; D and trimming come from the DNA. This sample gives around 100,000 clones in total; roughly 93% of them show up just once. The ten largest account for roughly 1% of the sample.

This sequence originates from a human donor who received an intestinal transplant. The sequence is built from TRBV5-1 and TRBJ2-3; 9 bases in the middle match TRBD2. Sequencing was performed on unstimulated CD8+ T cells sorted from spleen or lymph node cells, taken before intestinal transplant. The base sequence is TGCGCCAGCCGCCAAGTGGCTAGCGGGGAACCAGATACGCAGTATTTT. Translated, it gives CASRQVASGEPDTQYF.